This TCR beta chain was recovered during a study of early T cells in non-severe SARS-CoV-2 infection (dated by TCRdb to about 2021). Concerning the study at large: Bulk RNA from unsorted whole blood was used for TCR sequencing, so alpha and beta chains could not be paired.

Set within a cohort of healthcare workers in London, UK, this nested case-control study involved weekly PCR testing of nasopharyngeal swabs along with blood sampling. Healthcare workers were recruited between 23 and 31 March 2020, during the week of the UK lockdown, and were followed weekly for up to about 15 weeks. Preparation of the library involved 5' RACE. The instrument given in TCRdb is NextSeq 500. The TCR library protocol attached unique molecular identifiers to individual cDNA molecules to correct for sequencing error and PCR bias. Sequencing covered both TCR alpha and beta chains, and within each sample the abundances of alpha and beta sequences were tightly co-correlated. Per the original workflow: Decombinator V4 was used to perform V gene, J gene and CDR3 annotation of TCR sequences. TCRs were defined as expanded if a significant change between any two time points was detected under a Poisson model with p below 0.0001. TCR abundances were normalised to the total number of TCRs sequenced in each sample and reported as counts per million. MAIT TCRs were defined by TRAV1-2 paired with TRAJ12, TRAJ20 or TRAJ33, and iNKT TCRs by TRAV10 paired with TRAJ18. VDJdb, accessed 1 November 2021, was searched for CMV, EBV and SARS-CoV-2 annotated TCRs, with TCRs annotated for multiple antigens excluded. The raw public data were reprocessed by TCRdb itself: fastp quality trimming at Q25, MiXCR clonotype calling, in-frame beta chains only. Each CDR3 protein gets just one entry, which takes the most common genes and DNA from the rows behind it. TCRdb, rather than the study authors, made the V and J calls. This sample is represented by 85,000 to 90,000 distinct CDR3 sequences; approximately 15% of them were singletons. The top ten constitute about 7.5% of the sample.

The CDR3 sequence holds 19 residues, the cysteine and phenylalanine included. The DNA shown is the 57-base CDR3, in frame from base 1. CDR1 and CDR2, per the germline V gene (reference sequence), are DFQATT and SNEGSKA. At the junction V is shortened by 0 bases and J by 4 bases, with 25 bases in between. The paper as a whole reports these results and caveats: VDJdb matching was skewed toward anti-spike CD8 responses, so virus-specific expansions were likely underestimated and private and CD4 specificities were missed.

As to this clonotype: It has no known antigen specificity. Nothing much larger sits one base from this clone, and base qualities are not available.

The sequenced sample was whole blood. Recombination connected TRBV20-1 to TRBJ1-3, with the D gene not confidently named. This sequence originates from an adult who was a healthcare worker with PCR-confirmed SARS-CoV-2 infection or an uninfected control (not recorded which). The nucleotide sequence reads as follows: TGCAGTGCTAGAGATCCCGAGGTCAGGCCCTCCTCGCGAGGAAACACCATATATTTT. This translates into CSARDPEVRPSSRGNTIYF.